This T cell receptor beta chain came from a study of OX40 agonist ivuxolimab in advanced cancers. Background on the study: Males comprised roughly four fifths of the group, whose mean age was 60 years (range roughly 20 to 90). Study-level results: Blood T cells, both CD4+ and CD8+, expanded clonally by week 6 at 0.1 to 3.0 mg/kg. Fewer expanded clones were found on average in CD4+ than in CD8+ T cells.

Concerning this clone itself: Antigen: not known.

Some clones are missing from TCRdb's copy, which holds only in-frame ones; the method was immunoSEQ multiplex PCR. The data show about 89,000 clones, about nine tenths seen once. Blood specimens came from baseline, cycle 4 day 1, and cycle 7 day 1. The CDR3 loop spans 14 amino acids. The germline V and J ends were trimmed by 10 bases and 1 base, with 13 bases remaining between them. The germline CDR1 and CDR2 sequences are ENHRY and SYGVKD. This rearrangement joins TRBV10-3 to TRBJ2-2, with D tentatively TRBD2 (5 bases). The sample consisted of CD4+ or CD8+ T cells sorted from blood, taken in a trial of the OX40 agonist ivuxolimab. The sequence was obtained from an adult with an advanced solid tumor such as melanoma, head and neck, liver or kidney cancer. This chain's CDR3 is CARSEGGNTGELFF. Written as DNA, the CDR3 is TGTGCCAGGTCGGAAGGAGGGAACACCGGGGAGCTGTTTTTT.